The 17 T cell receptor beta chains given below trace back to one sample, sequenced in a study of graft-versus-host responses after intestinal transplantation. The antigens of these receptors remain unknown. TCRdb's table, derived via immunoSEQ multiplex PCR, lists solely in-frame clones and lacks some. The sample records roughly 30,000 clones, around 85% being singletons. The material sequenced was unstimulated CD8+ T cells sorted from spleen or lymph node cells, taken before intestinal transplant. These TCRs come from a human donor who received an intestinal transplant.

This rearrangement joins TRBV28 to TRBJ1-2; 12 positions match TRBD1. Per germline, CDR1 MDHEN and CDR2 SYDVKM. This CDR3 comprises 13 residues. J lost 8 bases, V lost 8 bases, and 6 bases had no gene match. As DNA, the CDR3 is TGTGCCAGCGAGGGACAGGGGGCGGAGGGCTACACCTTC. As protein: CASEGQGAEGYTF.

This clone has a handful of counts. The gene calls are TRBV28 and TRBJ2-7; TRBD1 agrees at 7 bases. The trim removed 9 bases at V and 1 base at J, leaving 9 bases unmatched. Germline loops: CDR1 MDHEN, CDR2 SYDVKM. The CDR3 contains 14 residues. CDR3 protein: CASTKGQLSYEQYF. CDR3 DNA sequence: TGTGCCAGTACGAAGGGACAGTTGTCCTACGAGCAGTACTTC.

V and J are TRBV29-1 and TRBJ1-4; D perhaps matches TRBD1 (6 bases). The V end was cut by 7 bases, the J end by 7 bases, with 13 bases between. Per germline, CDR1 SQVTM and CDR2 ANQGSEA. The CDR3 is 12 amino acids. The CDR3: CSAPGAGEKLFF. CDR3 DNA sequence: TGCAGCGCCCCAGGGGCGGGTGAAAAACTGTTTTTT.

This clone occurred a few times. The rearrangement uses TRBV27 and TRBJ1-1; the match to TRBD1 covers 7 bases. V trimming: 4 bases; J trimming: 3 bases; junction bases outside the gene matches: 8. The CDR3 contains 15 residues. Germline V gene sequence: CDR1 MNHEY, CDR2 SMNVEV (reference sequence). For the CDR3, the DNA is TGTGCCAGCAGTTCATGGACAGGCATGTACACTGAAGCTTTCTTT. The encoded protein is CASSSWTGMYTEAFF.

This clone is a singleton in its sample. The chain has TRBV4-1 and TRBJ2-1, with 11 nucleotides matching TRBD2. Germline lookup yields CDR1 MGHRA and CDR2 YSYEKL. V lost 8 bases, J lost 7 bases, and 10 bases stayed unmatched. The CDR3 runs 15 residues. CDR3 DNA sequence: TGCGCCAGCGCAGTTAGCGGGGGGGCCCATAATGAGCAGTTCTTC. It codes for CASAVSGGAHNEQFF.

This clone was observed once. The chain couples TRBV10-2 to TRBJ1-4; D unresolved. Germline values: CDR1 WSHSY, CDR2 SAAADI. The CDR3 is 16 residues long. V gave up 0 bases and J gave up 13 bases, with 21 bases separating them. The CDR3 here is CASSESEEGTLGGLFF. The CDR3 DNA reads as TGCGCCAGCAGTGAGTCGGAAGAGGGAACTCTAGGTGGACTGTTTTTT.

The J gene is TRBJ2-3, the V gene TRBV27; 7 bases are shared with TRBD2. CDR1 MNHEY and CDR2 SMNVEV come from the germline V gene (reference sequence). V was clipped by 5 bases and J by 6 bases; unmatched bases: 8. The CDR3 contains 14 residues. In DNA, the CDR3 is TGTGCCAGCAGTCTCGACTTTAGCGGGGATACGCAGTATTTT. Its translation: CASSLDFSGDTQYF.

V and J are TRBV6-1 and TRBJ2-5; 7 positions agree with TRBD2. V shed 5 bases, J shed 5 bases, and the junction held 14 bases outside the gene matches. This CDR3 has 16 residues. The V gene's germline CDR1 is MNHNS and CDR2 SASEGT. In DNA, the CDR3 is TGTGCCAGCAGTAAAGGGACTACCGATTATGGGGAGACCCAGTACTTC. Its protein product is CASSKGTTDYGETQYF.

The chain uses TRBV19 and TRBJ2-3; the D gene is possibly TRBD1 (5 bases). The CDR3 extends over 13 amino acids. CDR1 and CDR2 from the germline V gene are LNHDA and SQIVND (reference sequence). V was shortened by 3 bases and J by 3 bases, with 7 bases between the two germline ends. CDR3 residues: CASSIQGTDTQYF. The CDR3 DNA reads TGTGCCAGTAGTATCCAGGGAACAGATACGCAGTATTTT.

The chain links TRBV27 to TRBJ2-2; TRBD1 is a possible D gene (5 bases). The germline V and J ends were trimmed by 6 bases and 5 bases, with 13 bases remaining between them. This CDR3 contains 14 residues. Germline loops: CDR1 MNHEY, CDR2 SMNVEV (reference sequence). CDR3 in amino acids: CASRSGLWTGELFF. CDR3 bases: TGTGCCAGCAGATCAGGGTTGTGGACCGGGGAGCTGTTTTTT.

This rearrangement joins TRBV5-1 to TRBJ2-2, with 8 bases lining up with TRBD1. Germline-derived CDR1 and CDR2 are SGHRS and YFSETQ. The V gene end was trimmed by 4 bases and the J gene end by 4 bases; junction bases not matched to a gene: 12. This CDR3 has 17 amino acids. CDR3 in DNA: TGCGCCAGCAGCCCCCTAGGGGACAGGACTCTCACCGGGGAGCTGTTTTTT. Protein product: CASSPLGDRTLTGELFF.

DNA for the CDR3: TGTGCCACCAGCGCGGGGTGGGGGGGGGTCGCTGAAGCTTTCTTT. Its translation: CATSAGWGGVAEAFF. The rearrangement uses TRBV15 and TRBJ1-1, with D possibly TRBD1 on 5 matching bases. This CDR3 has 15 amino acids. The V and J ends lost 5 bases and 6 bases respectively, with 19 bases between them. The germline V gene encodes CDR1 LNHNV and CDR2 YYDKDF (reference sequence).

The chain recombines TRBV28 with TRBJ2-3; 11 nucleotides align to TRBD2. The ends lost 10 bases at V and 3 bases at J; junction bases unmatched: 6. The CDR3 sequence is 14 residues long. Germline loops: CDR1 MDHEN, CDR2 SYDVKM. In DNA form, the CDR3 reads TGTGCCACATCGACTAGCGGGGATACAGATACGCAGTATTTT. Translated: CATSTSGDTDTQYF.

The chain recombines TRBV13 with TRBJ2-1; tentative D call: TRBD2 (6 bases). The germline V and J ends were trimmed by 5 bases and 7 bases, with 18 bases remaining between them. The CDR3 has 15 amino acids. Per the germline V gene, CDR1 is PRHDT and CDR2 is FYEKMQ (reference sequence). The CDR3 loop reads CASSPGLEWINEQFF. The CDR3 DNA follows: TGTGCCAGCAGCCCGGGACTCGAATGGATAAATGAGCAGTTCTTC.

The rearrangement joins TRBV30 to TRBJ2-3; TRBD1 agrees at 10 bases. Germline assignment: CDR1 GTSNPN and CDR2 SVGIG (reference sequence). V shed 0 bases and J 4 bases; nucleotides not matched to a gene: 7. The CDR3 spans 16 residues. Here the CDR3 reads CAWSVRWDRGPDTQYF. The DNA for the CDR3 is TGTGCCTGGAGTGTACGGTGGGACAGGGGACCAGATACGCAGTATTTT.

CDR3 in DNA: TGTGCCAGCAGCCAATTTGTGGGTCGTTATTTCCCGCGGTCACCCCTCCACTTT. Residues: CASSQFVGRYFPRSPLHF. The V gene is TRBV4-2, the J gene TRBJ1-6; D unclear. The CDR3 spans 18 residues. V lost 2 bases, J lost 10 bases, and 24 bases lay in between. The germline gives CDR1 LGHNA, CDR2 YNFKEQ.

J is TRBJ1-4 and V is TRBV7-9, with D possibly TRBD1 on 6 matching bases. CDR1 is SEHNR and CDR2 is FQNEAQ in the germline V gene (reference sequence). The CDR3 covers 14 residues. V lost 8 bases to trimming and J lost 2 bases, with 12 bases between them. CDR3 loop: CASSGGGTNEKLFF. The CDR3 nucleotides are TGTGCCAGCTCTGGGGGGGGCACTAATGAAAAACTGTTTTTT.